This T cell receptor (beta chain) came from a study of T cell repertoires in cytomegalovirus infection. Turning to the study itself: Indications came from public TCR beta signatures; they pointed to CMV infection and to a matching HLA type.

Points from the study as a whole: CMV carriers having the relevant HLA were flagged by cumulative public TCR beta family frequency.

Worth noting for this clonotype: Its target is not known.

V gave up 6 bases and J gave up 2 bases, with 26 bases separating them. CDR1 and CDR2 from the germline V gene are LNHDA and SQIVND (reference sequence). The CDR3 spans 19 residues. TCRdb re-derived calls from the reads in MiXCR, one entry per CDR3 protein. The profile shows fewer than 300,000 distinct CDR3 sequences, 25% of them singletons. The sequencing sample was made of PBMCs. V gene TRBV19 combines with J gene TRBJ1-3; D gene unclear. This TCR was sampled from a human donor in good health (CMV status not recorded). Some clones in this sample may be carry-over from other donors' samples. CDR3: CASSPTLQTGETPGNTIYF. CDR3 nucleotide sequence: TGTGCCAGTAGCCCAACACTCCAGACGGGAGAAACGCCTGGAAACACCATATATTTT.